The following is a T cell receptor (beta chain) sequence with its context. This clonotype has a count of ten or more. The antigen it binds to is not known. Per-base qualities were not stored, and no clone one base away is much larger. TCR beta CDR3 regions were amplified from RNA transcripts. The first round of RT-PCR for the TCR CDR3 was performed with the HTBI primer set and the Qiagen OneStep RT-PCR kit. A second multiplex PCR round built the libraries, followed by size selection and purification. Sequencing of the libraries was done on an Illumina HiSeq2000 using paired-end 100 bp reads. The source study handled its data this way. SOAPnuke was used to process the raw data, removing reads that contained adapters or uncalled bases, had a mean Phred below 15, or lacked an exact match to the constant primer or identifier. High-quality paired reads were merged using COPE v1.2.5, and each unique nucleotide sequence was defined as a clonotype. MiTCR v1.1 was used to align clonotypes to the IMGT TRBV, TRBD and TRBJ reference segments. The analysis included only V-J combinations with a frequency above 0.0001, which together covered around 99% of the repertoires. The TCS score was defined as F50 (clonal expansion) divided by E x V (chaos), with BLOSUM62-based TCRdist calculated between CDR3 peptides within each V-J. Welch's t-statistics and random forest reduced around 520 V-J features to 13, which were used in a naive Bayes classifier (R e1071). TCRdb cleaned the public reads at Q25 with fastp, built clones with MiXCR and kept in-frame beta chains. Here each entry gathers all rows of one CDR3 protein and keeps the most common genes and DNA. The V and J calls and clone size are TCRdb's, not the authors'. A total of 100,000 to 130,000 distinct CDR3 sequences appear in this sample, roughly 15% of them only once. Jointly, the top ten make up 40% to 50% of the sample.

This record comes from a study of T cells in Graves' hyperthyroidism and ophthalmopathy (dated by TCRdb to between 2018 and 2020). At the level of the whole study: Peripheral blood was sampled at the time of initial diagnosis, prior to any treatment. TCR V-J signatures able to tell the groups apart were searched for in a discovery cohort of 95 or so patients, of whom around 42 had Graves' ophthalmopathy and around 57 had stable Graves' hyperthyroidism. The 75 to 100 discovery patients were randomly split 7:3 into training and test sets. TCR Vbeta CDR3 sequencing of some 140 peripheral blood samples (43 ophthalmopathy, 75 hyperthyroidism and approximately 17 progressor patients) is reported in the paper. After sampling, hyperthyroidism patients received methimazole starting at 30 mg daily, and ophthalmopathy patients received high-dose intravenous methylprednisolone. In several Graves' hyperthyroidism patients, the study also compared T-cell repertoires from thyroid tissue with T-cell repertoires from blood. An independent validation cohort of about 19 hyperthyroidism patients and more than 15 patients who later progressed to ophthalmopathy tested prospective prediction of ophthalmopathy.

Between the V and J ends, shortened by 4 bases and 3 bases respectively, the junction contains 7 bases. The germline V gene yields WSHSY for CDR1 and SAAADI for CDR2. The CDR3 has 13 amino acids, counting the end cysteine and phenylalanine. Only the CDR3 part of the read is kept: 39 bases, read in frame from the first base. Points the paper makes about the study in general: Most expanded thyroid clonotypes (frequency above 0.001) were also found in blood, which suggests that blood repertoires may mirror thyroid immune responses. Sample size was not statistically predetermined, and investigators were not blinded to group allocation. In validation, progression to ophthalmopathy was predicted by the model with 70.59% sensitivity and roughly 76% specificity, a median of about 6.8 months before onset. Ophthalmopathy was separated from stable hyperthyroidism by a 13 V-J signature model, with roughly 88% sensitivity and about 81% specificity obtained in cross-validation and 80%/75% obtained in testing.

A patient counted as having stable Graves' hyperthyroidism if no progression to ophthalmopathy occurred over 18 months of follow-up. Hyperthyroidism patients were aged 18 to 65 years and newly diagnosed, with disease duration of less than 2 months. The study excluded patients with uncontrolled infections, other autoimmune diseases, pregnancy or lactation. Diagnoses were based on clinical symptoms, serum thyroxine and TRAb, thyroid ultrasound and orbital computed tomography. PBMCs were separated from roughly 10 ml of fresh peripheral blood using Ficoll-Paque density gradient centrifugation. Trizol reagent was used to extract total RNA, and RNA quality was then checked on an Agilent 2100 Bioanalyzer.

The clonotype originates from a woman between 50 and 59 years old with Graves' hyperthyroidism. Recombination linked TRBV10-2 to TRBJ1-5, with a tentative D gene TRBD1 over 5 matching bases. What was sequenced was blood. The CDR3 protein: CASSAGINQPQHF. In nucleotides, the sequence is TGCGCCAGCAGTGCAGGGATCAATCAGCCCCAGCATTTT.